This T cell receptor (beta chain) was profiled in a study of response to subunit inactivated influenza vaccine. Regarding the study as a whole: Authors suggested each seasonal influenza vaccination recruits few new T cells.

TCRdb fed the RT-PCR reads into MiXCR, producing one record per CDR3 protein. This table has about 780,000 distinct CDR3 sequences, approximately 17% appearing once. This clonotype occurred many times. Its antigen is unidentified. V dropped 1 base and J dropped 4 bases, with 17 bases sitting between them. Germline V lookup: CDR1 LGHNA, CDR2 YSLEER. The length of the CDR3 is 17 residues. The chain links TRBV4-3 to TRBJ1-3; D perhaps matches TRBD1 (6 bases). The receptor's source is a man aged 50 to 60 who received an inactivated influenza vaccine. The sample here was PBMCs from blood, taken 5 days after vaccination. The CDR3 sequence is CASSQAIPGAAGNTIYF. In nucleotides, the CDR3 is TGCGCCAGCAGCCAAGCAATTCCAGGGGCGGCGGGAAACACCATATATTTT.